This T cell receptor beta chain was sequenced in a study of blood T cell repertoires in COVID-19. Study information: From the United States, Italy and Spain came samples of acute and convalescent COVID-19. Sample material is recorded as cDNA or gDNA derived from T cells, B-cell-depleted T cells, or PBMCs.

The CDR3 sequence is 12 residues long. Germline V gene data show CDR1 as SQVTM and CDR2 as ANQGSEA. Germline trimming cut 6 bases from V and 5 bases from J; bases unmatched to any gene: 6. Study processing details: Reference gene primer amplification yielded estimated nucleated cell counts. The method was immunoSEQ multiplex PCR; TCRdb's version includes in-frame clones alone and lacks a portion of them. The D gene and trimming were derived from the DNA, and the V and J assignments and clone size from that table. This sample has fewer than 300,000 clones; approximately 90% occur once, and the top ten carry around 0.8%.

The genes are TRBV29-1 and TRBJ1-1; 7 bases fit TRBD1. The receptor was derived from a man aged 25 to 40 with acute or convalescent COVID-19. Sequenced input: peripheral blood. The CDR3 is CSVTGVITEAFF. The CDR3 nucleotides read TGCAGCGTCACAGGGGTGATAACTGAAGCTTTCTTT.